These 21 T cell receptor beta chains share one sample of origin, sequenced in a study of cytomegalovirus exposure and HLA in healthy donors. In the PCR, 60 Vbeta and 13 Jbeta primers were used. Clones were sequenced by immunoSEQ multiplex PCR, and TCRdb holds only the in-frame ones, with some missing. The sample records 100,000 or so clones, roughly 70% being singletons. The sample comprised PBMCs. The receptors were gathered from a man aged 35 to 55 in good health and CMV-seropositive.

This clone was detected a few times. This chain connects TRBV6-4 to TRBJ2-2, with TRBD2 matching over 10 bases. Germline CDR1 and CDR2: MRHNA and SNTAGT. This CDR3 spans 16 amino acids. V was clipped by 6 bases and J by 3 bases; unmatched bases: 7. CDR3 coding DNA: TGTGCCAGCAGCTCCCTAGCGGGAGCGGACACCGGGGAGCTGTTTTTT. This codes for CASSSLAGADTGELFF.

The chain combines TRBV9 with TRBJ2-3; 11 nucleotides line up with TRBD2. This CDR3 comprises 16 residues. The ends lost 5 bases at V and 0 bases at J; junction bases unmatched: 5. Per germline, CDR1 SGDLS and CDR2 YYNGEE. In DNA form, the CDR3 reads TGTGCCAGCAGATTGGGACTAGCGGAGAGCACAGATACGCAGTATTTT. Protein: CASRLGLAESTDTQYF.

V is TRBV27 and J is TRBJ2-7, with a tentative D call TRBD2 (6 bases). The V gene's germline CDR1 is MNHEY and CDR2 SMNVEV (reference sequence). The V gene lost 3 bases and the J gene lost 6 bases, with 24 bases spanning the gap. The CDR3 contains 17 residues. Written as DNA, the CDR3 is TGTGCCAGCAGTTTCTCTTTCGGCTCTAGCGCAATGGGCGAGCAGTACTTC. It yields the protein CASSFSFGSSAMGEQYF.

The chain employs TRBV27 and TRBJ2-1, with a possible D match to TRBD2 (6 bases). This CDR3 is 14 amino acids long. CDR1 MNHEY and CDR2 SMNVEV come from the germline V gene (reference sequence). V gave up 3 bases and J gave up 10 bases, with 16 bases separating them. In DNA form, the CDR3 reads TGTGCCAGCAGTTTCGGAGGGAGCATGAGGGAGCAGTTCTTC. Amino acids: CASSFGGSMREQFF.

This chain connects TRBV6-1 to TRBJ2-2; 8 bases are shared with TRBD2. The CDR3 contains 17 residues. Germline assignment: CDR1 MNHNS and CDR2 SASEGT. Germline trimming cut 1 base from V and 6 bases from J; bases unmatched to any gene: 10. DNA of the CDR3: TGTGCCAGCAGTGAAGATATGAGCGGGAGACCCTCCGGGGAGCTGTTTTTT. Residues: CASSEDMSGRPSGELFF.

The chain joins TRBV2 to TRBJ2-1; 11 bases fit TRBD2. From germline, CDR1 is SNHLY and CDR2 FYNNEI. CDR3 length: 14 amino acids. The J segment lost 9 bases and the V segment lost 6 bases, leaving 7 bases of the junction unmatched. In DNA form, the CDR3 reads TGTGCCAGCAGCCCGGGACTAGCGGTCCTTGAGCAGTTCTTC. Translating it yields CASSPGLAVLEQFF.

The chain employs TRBV7-9 and TRBJ1-2; 7 positions agree with TRBD1. V dropped 3 bases and J dropped 6; count of bases not matched to a gene: 4. CDR1 is SEHNR, CDR2 FQNEAQ, per germline (reference sequence). The CDR3 runs 13 residues. This CDR3 reads CASSFRGVNGYTF. The CDR3 DNA reads as TGTGCCAGCAGCTTCAGGGGGGTGAATGGCTACACCTTC.

This clone is labeled as medium-sized (0.01 to 0.1%). Other nucleotide sequences from this sample produce the same CDR3. J is TRBJ1-2 and V is TRBV28; D remains unclear. The germline CDR1 and CDR2 sequences are MDHEN and SYDVKM. The CDR3 runs to 13 residues. V was cut by 3 bases and J by 6 bases, with 11 bases left in between. The CDR3 bases are TGTGCCAGCAGTTTTACCGGGTCGGATGGCTACACCTTC. Amino acids: CASSFTGSDGYTF.

The chain links TRBV11-2 to TRBJ2-3; D uncertain. The CDR3 totals 15 residues. V shed 1 base and J shed 6 bases, with 14 bases lying between them. CDR1 is SGHAT, CDR2 FQNNGV, per germline. The CDR3 reads CASSLASAVEDTQYF. The CDR3 region has the DNA TGTGCCAGCAGCTTAGCCTCGGCGGTAGAGGATACGCAGTATTTT.

This clone was seen many times. The chain employs TRBV4-2 and TRBJ1-4; 10 nucleotides match TRBD1. Trimming cost V 1 base and J 7 bases; bases outside gene matches: 6. CDR3 length: 16 residues. Per the germline V gene, CDR1 is LGHNA and CDR2 is YNFKEQ. The CDR3 DNA sequence: TGTGCCAGCAGCCAAGGCCGCGGGACAGGGGTTGAAAAACTGTTTTTT. Protein sequence: CASSQGRGTGVEKLFF.

V is TRBV6-9 and J is TRBJ1-4; unclear D gene. There are 14 residues in the CDR3. Germline loops: CDR1 MNHGY, CDR2 SVAAGI. V was pared by 7 bases and J by 2 bases, with 11 bases between. The chain's CDR3 is CASTSEFTNEKLFF. CDR3 coding DNA: TGTGCCAGCACCTCCGAGTTTACTAATGAAAAACTGTTTTTT.

The rearrangement uses TRBV5-1 and TRBJ2-1, with TRBD2 matching 11 bases. Germline lookup yields CDR1 SGHRS and CDR2 YFSETQ. The length of the CDR3 is 15 residues. V lost 4 bases and J lost 10; bases outside the gene matches: 10. CDR3 protein: CASSVTSGSLREQFF. The CDR3, as DNA: TGCGCCAGCAGCGTCACTAGCGGGAGTCTTAGGGAGCAGTTCTTC.

The chain carries TRBV6-1 and TRBJ2-7, with D tentatively TRBD2 (7 bases). The length of the CDR3 is 16 residues. Trimming took off 0 bases at V and 6 bases at J, with 18 bases between the two ends. CDR1 is MNHNS and CDR2 is SASEGT in the germline V gene. CDR3 loop: CASSEAGWGGQSEQYV. The DNA for the CDR3 is TGTGCCAGCAGTGAAGCCGGGTGGGGGGGCCAAAGCGAGCAGTACGTC.

V gene TRBV9 combines with J gene TRBJ2-2; 9 bases fit TRBD1. CDR3 length: 17 amino acids. Germline V gives CDR1 SGDLS, CDR2 YYNGEE. The V gene end was trimmed by 6 bases and the J gene end by 1 base; junction bases not matched to a gene: 10. CDR3 protein: CASTSSGTGRNTGELFF. DNA for the CDR3: TGTGCCAGCACCTCCTCCGGGACAGGGAGGAACACCGGGGAGCTGTTTTTT.

The J gene is TRBJ2-5, the V gene TRBV7-2, with 8 bases lining up with TRBD1. The CDR3 spans 15 residues. Unmatched junction bases numbered 10, after V lost 5 bases and J lost 5 bases. Germline V CDR1 and CDR2: SGHTA, FQGNSA. CDR3 nucleotide sequence: TGTGCCAGCAGCACCAGGACAGGGTTGGGGGAGACCCAGTACTTC. This encodes CASSTRTGLGETQYF.

With regard to this clone: At one end the junction does not follow the germline gene, possibly because of a read error. V and J are TRBV19 and TRBJ2-3; 9 nucleotides agree with TRBD1. CDR3 size: 17 residues. Germline-derived CDR1 and CDR2 are LNHDA and SQIVND (reference sequence). The CDR3 DNA reads as TGTGCCAGTAGTGCCGGACCTACCGGGACAGGGACAGGTACGCAGTATTTT. It translates to CASSAGPTGTGTGTQYF.

The V call is TRBV9, the J call TRBJ1-1; 8 nucleotides align to TRBD1. The length of the CDR3 is 15 residues. J gave up 4 bases and V 4 bases, and 9 bases lay outside the gene matches. Germline V gives CDR1 SGDLS, CDR2 YYNGEE. CDR3 in amino acids: CASSLSGGRRTEAFF. CDR3 sequence (DNA): TGTGCCAGCAGCCTATCAGGGGGCCGGCGCACTGAAGCTTTCTTT.

The J gene is TRBJ1-2, the V gene TRBV29-1; 9 bases line up with TRBD1. J was trimmed by 6 bases and V by 7 bases; bases with no gene match: 6. The CDR3 consists of 12 residues. Germline lookup yields CDR1 SQVTM and CDR2 ANQGSEA. CDR3 DNA: TGCAGCGGCACGGGACAGGGACATGGCTACACCTTC. Translating it yields CSGTGQGHGYTF.

This clone has only a few counts. This chain links TRBV6-6 with TRBJ1-4; tentative D call: TRBD1 (6 bases). There are 15 residues in the CDR3. The germline V gene has CDR1 MNHNY and CDR2 SVGAGI (reference sequence). The V and J ends lost 6 bases and 3 bases respectively, with 14 bases between them. The CDR3 nucleotides read TGTGCCAGCAGCCCTCGGACAGTAGCTAATGAAAAACTGTTTTTT. Residues: CASSPRTVANEKLFF.

The V call is TRBV6-5, the J call TRBJ2-7, with no clear D. Per the germline V gene, CDR1 is MNHEY and CDR2 is SVGAGI. This CDR3 is built from 13 residues. The V gene lost 7 bases and the J gene lost 0 bases, with 10 bases spanning the gap. The CDR3 loop is CASMGPDSYEQYV. In DNA, the CDR3 is TGTGCCAGCATGGGCCCGGACTCCTACGAGCAGTACGTC.

The chain has TRBV19 and TRBJ1-2; D is ambiguous. The germline V gene encodes CDR1 LNHDA and CDR2 SQIVND (reference sequence). The CDR3 runs 14 residues. V was cut by 4 bases and J by 0 bases, with 9 bases left in between. The CDR3 DNA follows: TGTGCCAGTAGTACCCTAGCTACTAACTATGGCTACACCTTC. Translation: CASSTLATNYGYTF.